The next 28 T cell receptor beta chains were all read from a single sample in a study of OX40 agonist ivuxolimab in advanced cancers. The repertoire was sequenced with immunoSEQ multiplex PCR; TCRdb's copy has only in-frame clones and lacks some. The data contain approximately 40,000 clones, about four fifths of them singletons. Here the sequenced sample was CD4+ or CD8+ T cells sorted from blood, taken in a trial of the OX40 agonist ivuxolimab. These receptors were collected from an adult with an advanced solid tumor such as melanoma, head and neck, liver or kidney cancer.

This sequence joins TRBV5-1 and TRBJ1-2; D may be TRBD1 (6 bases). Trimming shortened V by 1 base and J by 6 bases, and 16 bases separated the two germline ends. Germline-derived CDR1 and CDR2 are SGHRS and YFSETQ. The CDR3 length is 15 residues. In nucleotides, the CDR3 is TGCGCCAGCAGCTTGCGGCAGGACAGAGGGGATGGCTACACCTTC. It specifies CASSLRQDRGDGYTF.

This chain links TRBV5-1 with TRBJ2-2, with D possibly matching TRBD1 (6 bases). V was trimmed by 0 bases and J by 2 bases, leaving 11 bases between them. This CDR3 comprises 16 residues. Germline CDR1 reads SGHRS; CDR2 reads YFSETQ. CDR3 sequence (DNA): TGCGCCAGCAGCTTGGCCGGGACAACTAACACCGGGGAGCTGTTTTTT. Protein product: CASSLAGTTNTGELFF.

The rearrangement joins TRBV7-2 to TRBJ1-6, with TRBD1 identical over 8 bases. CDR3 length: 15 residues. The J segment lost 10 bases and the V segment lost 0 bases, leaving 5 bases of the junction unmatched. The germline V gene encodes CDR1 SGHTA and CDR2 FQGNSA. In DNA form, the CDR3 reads TGTGCCAGCAGCTTAGCGTCGGACAGGGTCTCACCCCTCCACTTT. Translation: CASSLASDRVSPLHF.

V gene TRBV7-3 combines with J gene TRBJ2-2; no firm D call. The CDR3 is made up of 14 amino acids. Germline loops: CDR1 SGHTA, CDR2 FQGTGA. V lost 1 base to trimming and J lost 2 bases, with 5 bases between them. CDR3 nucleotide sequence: TGTGCCAGCAGCTTAAGTCCCAACACCGGGGAGCTGTTTTTT. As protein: CASSLSPNTGELFF.

The CDR3: CASTRTSLYNEQFF. The CDR3 nucleotides read TGTGCCAGCACGCGGACTAGTCTGTACAATGAGCAGTTCTTC. J is TRBJ2-1 and V is TRBV6-5; 7 bases map to TRBD2. There are 14 residues in the CDR3. V gave up 7 bases and J gave up 4 bases; unmatched junction bases: 7. Germline loops: CDR1 MNHEY, CDR2 SVGAGI.

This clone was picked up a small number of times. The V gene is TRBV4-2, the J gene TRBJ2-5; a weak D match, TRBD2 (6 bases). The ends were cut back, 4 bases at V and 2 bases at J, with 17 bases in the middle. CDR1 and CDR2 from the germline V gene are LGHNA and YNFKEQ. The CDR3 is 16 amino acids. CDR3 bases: TGTGCCAGCAGCCGGGGGGTGGGGGACCGACAAGAGACCCAGTACTTC. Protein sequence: CASSRGVGDRQETQYF.

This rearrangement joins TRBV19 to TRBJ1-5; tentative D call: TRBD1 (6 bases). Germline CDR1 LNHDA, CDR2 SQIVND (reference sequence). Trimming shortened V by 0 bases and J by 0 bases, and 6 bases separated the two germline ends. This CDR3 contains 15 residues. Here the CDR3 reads CASSIDRGSNQPQHF. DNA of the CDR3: TGTGCCAGTAGTATAGACAGGGGTAGCAATCAGCCCCAGCATTTT.

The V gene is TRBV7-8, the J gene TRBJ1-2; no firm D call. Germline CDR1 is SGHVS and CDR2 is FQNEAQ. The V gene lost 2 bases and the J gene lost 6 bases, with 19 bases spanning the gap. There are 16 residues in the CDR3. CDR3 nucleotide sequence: TGTGCCAGCAGCTTATCCGGGCTAGGTTCAAGGGATGGCTACACCTTC. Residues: CASSLSGLGSRDGYTF.

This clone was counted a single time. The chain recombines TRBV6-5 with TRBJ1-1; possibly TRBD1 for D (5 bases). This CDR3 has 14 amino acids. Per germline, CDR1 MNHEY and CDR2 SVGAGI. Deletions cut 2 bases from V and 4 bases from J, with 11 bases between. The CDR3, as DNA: TGTGCCAGCAGTTACAAGGGGTTGGGCACTGAAGCTTTCTTT. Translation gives CASSYKGLGTEAFF.

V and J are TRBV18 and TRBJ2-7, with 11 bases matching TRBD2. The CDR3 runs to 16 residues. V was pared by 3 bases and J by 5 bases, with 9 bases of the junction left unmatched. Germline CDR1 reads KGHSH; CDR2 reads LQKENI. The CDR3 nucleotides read TGTGCCAGCTCACCCATGACTAGCGGGATGAGAAACGAGCAGTACTTC. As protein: CASSPMTSGMRNEQYF.

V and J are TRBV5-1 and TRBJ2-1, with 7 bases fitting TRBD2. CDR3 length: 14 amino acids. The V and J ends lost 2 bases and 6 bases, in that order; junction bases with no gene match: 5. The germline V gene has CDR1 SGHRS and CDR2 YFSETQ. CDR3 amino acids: CASSLSGGSNEQFF. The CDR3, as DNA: TGCGCCAGCAGCTTAAGCGGCGGGAGCAATGAGCAGTTCTTC.

This CDR3 is CASSMDRGETQYF. CDR3 bases: TGTGCCAGCAGCATGGACAGGGGAGAGACCCAGTACTTC. This chain links TRBV7-8 with TRBJ2-5, with TRBD1 matching over 9 bases. From germline, CDR1 is SGHVS and CDR2 FQNEAQ. This CDR3 contains 13 residues. Losses at the gene ends were 5 bases for V and 4 bases for J; bases not matched to a gene: 2.

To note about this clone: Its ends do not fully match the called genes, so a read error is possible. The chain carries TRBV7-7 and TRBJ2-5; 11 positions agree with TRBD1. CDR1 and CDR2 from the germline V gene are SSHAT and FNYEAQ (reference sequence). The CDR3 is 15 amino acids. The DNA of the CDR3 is TGTGCTAGCAGCAACGGACAGGGGGCTTGGGAGACCCAGTACTTC. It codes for CASSNGQGAWETQYF.

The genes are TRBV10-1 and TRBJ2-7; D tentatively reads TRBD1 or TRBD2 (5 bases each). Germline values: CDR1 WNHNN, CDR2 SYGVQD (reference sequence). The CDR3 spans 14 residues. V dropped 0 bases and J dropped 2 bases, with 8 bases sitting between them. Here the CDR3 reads CASSESGVAYEQYF. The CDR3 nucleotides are TGCGCCAGCAGTGAGTCGGGGGTTGCCTACGAGCAGTACTTC.

The CDR3 DNA is TGTGCCAGCAGCTTAGCGCTGAGCTCCTACGAGCAGTACTTC. It specifies CASSLALSSYEQYF. The rearrangement uses TRBV7-2 and TRBJ2-5, with D hard to call. Matching the DNA end better, TRBJ2-7 makes the J call doubtful. Looked up from germline, CDR1 is SGHTA and CDR2 is FQGNSA. The CDR3 is 14 amino acids.

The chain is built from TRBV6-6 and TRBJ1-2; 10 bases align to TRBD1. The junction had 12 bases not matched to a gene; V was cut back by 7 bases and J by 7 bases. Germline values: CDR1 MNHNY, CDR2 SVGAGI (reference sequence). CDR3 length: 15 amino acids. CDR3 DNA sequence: TGTGCCAGCAACGCCCGACAGGGGGCTATGGGTGGCTACACCTTC. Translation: CASNARQGAMGGYTF.

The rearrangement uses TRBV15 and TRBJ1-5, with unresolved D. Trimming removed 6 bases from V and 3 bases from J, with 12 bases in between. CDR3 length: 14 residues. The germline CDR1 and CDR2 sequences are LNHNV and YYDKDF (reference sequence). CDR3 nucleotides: TGTGCCACCAGGGCTAGGCAAGACAATCAGCCCCAGCATTTT. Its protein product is CATRARQDNQPQHF. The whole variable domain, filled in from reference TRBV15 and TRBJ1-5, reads DAMVIQNPRYQVTQFGKPVTLSCSQTLNHNVMYWYQQKSSQAPKLLFHYYDKDFNNEADTPDNFQSRRPNTSFCFLDIRSPGLGDTAMYLCATRARQDNQPQHFGDGTRLSIL.

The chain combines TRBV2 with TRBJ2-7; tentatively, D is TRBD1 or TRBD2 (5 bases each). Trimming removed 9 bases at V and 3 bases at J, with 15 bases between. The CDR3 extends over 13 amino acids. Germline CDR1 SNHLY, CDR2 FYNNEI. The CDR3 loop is CASRPGTFYEQYF. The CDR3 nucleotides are TGTGCCAGTCGACCAGGGACCTTCTACGAGCAGTACTTC.

The CDR3 protein is CASSHNSDRVGEQYF. The CDR3, as DNA: TGTGCCAGCAGCCACAACTCGGACAGGGTAGGCGAGCAGTACTTC. This chain joins TRBV7-9 and TRBJ2-7; TRBD1 matches at 8 bases. The CDR3 is 15 residues long. Germline assignment: CDR1 SEHNR and CDR2 FQNEAQ (reference sequence). Trimming took 5 bases from V and 6 from J; bases not matched to a gene: 12.

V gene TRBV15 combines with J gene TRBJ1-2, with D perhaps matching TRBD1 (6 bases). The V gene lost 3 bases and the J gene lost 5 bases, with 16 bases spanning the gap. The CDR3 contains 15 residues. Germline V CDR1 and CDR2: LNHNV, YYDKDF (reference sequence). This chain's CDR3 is CATSRPGQISYGYTF. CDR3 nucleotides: TGTGCCACCAGCAGGCCCGGACAGATTTCTTATGGCTACACCTTC.

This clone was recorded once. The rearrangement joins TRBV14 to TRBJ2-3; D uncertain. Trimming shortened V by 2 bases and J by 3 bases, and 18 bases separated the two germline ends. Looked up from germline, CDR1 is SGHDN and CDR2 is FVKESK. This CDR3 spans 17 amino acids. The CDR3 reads CASSQFLGHLGTDTQYF. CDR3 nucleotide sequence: TGTGCCAGCAGCCAATTCCTCGGGCACCTAGGAACAGATACGCAGTATTTT.

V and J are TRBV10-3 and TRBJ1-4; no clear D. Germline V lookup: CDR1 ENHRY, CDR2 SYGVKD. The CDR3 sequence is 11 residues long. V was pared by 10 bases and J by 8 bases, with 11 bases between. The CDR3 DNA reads TGTGCCACCGCGGAAGGGGAAAAACTGTTTTTT. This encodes CATAEGEKLFF.

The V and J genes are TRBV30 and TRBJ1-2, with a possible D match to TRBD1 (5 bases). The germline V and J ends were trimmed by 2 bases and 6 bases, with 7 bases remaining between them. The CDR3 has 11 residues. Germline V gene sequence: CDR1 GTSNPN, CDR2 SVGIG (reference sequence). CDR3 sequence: CAWSPGHGYTF. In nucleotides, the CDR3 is TGTGCCTGGAGTCCGGGACATGGCTACACCTTC.

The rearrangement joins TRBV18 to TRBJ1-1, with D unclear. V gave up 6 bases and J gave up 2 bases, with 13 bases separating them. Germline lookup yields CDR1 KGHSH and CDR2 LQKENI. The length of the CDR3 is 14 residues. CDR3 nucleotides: TGTGCCAGCTCGGGCGACATCACTAACACTGAAGCTTTCTTT. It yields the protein CASSGDITNTEAFF.

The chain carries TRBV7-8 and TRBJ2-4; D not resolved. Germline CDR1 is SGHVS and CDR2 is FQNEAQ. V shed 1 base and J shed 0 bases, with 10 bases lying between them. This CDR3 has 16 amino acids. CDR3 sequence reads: CASSLGSPLAKNIQYF. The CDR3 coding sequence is TGTGCCAGCAGCTTAGGGAGCCCTTTAGCCAAAAACATTCAGTACTTC.

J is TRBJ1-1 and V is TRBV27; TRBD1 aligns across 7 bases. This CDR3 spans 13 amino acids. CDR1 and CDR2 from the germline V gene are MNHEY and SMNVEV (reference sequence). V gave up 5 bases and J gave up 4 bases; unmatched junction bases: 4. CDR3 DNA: TGTGCCAGCAGTATACAGGGGCGCACTGAAGCTTTCTTT. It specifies CASSIQGRTEAFF.

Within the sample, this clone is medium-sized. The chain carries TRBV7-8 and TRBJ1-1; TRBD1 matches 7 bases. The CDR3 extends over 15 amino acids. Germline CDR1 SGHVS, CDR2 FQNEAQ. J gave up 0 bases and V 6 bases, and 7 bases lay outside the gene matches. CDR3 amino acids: CASRGPGTVNTEAFF. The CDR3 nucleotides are TGTGCCAGCAGGGGACCCGGGACAGTGAACACTGAAGCTTTCTTT.

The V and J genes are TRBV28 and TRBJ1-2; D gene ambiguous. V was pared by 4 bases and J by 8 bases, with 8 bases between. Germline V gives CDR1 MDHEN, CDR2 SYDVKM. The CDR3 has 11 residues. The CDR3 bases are TGTGCCAGCAGTTCCGTTTCAGGCTACACCTTC. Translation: CASSSVSGYTF.